The rows below give T cell receptor beta chains drawn from one sample of a study of blood T cell repertoires in COVID-19. The repertoire was sequenced with immunoSEQ multiplex PCR; TCRdb's copy has only in-frame clones and lacks some. The profile shows about 230,000 clones, roughly 83% of them singletons. The sample consisted of peripheral blood. These receptors originate from a woman aged 50 to 65 with acute or convalescent COVID-19. Each CDR3 is given with its conserved first and last residue. The order of the fields is J gene, clone size, D gene, V gene, CDR3 DNA, CDR3 protein. A D gene is named only where the DNA matches it firmly. Rows give clone size only sometimes, using once, few, many, or a class for an expanded clone.

j_gene: TRBJ1-5; abundance: .; d_gene: .; v_gene: TRBV7-8; CDR3nt: TGTGCCAGCACCCCGGGGGTAGGCAATCAGCCCCAGCATTTT; CDR3aa: CASTPGVGNQPQHF
j_gene: TRBJ2-1; abundance: .; d_gene: TRBD2; v_gene: TRBV7-7; CDR3nt: TGTGCCAGCAGCTTAGAGGGTAGCGGGAGCGATGAGCAGTTCTTC; CDR3aa: CASSLEGSGSDEQFF
j_gene: TRBJ2-7; abundance: .; d_gene: TRBD2; v_gene: TRBV7-2; CDR3nt: TGTGCCAGCAGCTTAGGGGAGGGCTACGAGCAGTACTTC; CDR3aa: CASSLGEGYEQYF
j_gene: TRBJ2-1; abundance: .; d_gene: .; v_gene: TRBV28; CDR3nt: TGTGCCAGCATCCAGCGGACTGGCCAGTTTACCTACAATGAGCAGTTCTTC; CDR3aa: CASIQRTGQFTYNEQFF
j_gene: TRBJ1-2; abundance: .; d_gene: TRBD1; v_gene: TRBV3-1/TRBV3-2; CDR3nt: TGTGCCAGCAGCCAATGGGAGGGACAGGGAGACTATGGCTACACCTTC; CDR3aa: CASSQWEGQGDYGYTF
j_gene: TRBJ2-2; abundance: once; d_gene: .; v_gene: TRBV24-1; CDR3nt: TGTGCCACCAGTGATCCGACAGTCCCAGATAGCACCGGGGAGCTGTTTTTT; CDR3aa: CATSDPTVPDSTGELFF
j_gene: TRBJ2-3; abundance: .; d_gene: TRBD2; v_gene: TRBV5-4; CDR3nt: TGTGCCAGCAGCTTGGGCGGGGGGGCCGCAGATACGCAGTATTTT; CDR3aa: CASSLGGGAADTQYF
j_gene: TRBJ1-2; abundance: .; d_gene: TRBD1; v_gene: TRBV10-3; CDR3nt: TGTGCCATCAGTGGGGCAGGGGGCCCCTATGGCTACACCTTC; CDR3aa: CAISGAGGPYGYTF
j_gene: TRBJ1-5; abundance: .; d_gene: TRBD1; v_gene: TRBV28; CDR3nt: TGTGCCAGCAGTTTATTGGACAGGACACAGCCCCAGCATTTT; CDR3aa: CASSLLDRTQPQHF
j_gene: TRBJ2-1; abundance: .; d_gene: .; v_gene: TRBV14; CDR3nt: TGTGCCAGCAGCCAGTGGTCAGGGACTGGGAGCTTCGATGAGCAGTTCTTC; CDR3aa: CASSQWSGTGSFDEQFF
j_gene: TRBJ1-2; abundance: .; d_gene: TRBD1; v_gene: TRBV30; CDR3nt: TGTGCCTGGTCGTTGTCTCCGGGACAGCACTATGGCTACACCTTC; CDR3aa: CAWSLSPGQHYGYTF
j_gene: TRBJ2-1; abundance: few; d_gene: TRBD2; v_gene: TRBV7-2; CDR3nt: TGTGCCAGCCGCTCTAGCGGGAGGAATGAGCAGTTCTTC; CDR3aa: CASRSSGRNEQFF
j_gene: TRBJ2-7; abundance: .; d_gene: .; v_gene: TRBV10-3; CDR3nt: TGTGCCACCACGCTCGCGGGCTCCTACTACGAGCAGTACTTC; CDR3aa: CATTLAGSYYEQYF
j_gene: TRBJ2-1; abundance: .; d_gene: .; v_gene: TRBV7-2; CDR3nt: TGTGCCAGCAGCTTAAGTGGGGGCCCAGTAACACCCTACAATGAGCAGTTCTTC; CDR3aa: CASSLSGGPVTPYNEQFF
j_gene: TRBJ2-1; abundance: .; d_gene: TRBD2; v_gene: TRBV11-1; CDR3nt: TGTGCCAGCAGCTTAGCGGTGGGACTAGCGGGGGTCTTCTACAATGAGCAGTTCTTC; CDR3aa: CASSLAVGLAGVFYNEQFF
j_gene: TRBJ1-1; abundance: few; d_gene: .; v_gene: TRBV19; CDR3nt: TGTGCCAGTAGGACGACAGGGAACACTGAAGCTTTCTTT; CDR3aa: CASRTTGNTEAFF
j_gene: TRBJ1-1; abundance: .; d_gene: .; v_gene: TRBV9; CDR3nt: TGTGCCAGCAGCGTAGGTATAGGCGCCTCGGCGGGTGAAGCTTTCTTT; CDR3aa: CASSVGIGASAGEAFF
j_gene: TRBJ2-5; abundance: .; d_gene: TRBD2; v_gene: TRBV7-2; CDR3nt: TGTGCCAGCAGCTTAACCGGACTAGCGGGGGGAGAGACCCAGTACTTC; CDR3aa: CASSLTGLAGGETQYF
j_gene: TRBJ1-1; abundance: .; d_gene: .; v_gene: TRBV24-1; CDR3nt: TGTGCCACCAGAGGAGGGGCCACCACTGAAGCTTTCTTT; CDR3aa: CATRGGATTEAFF
j_gene: TRBJ2-7; abundance: .; d_gene: .; v_gene: TRBV4-3; CDR3nt: TGCGCCAGCAGCCAATCCTTCGAGGCGAGGAGCTCCTACGAGCAGTACTTC; CDR3aa: CASSQSFEARSSYEQYF
j_gene: TRBJ1-3; abundance: .; d_gene: .; v_gene: TRBV7-9; CDR3nt: TGTGCCAGCAGCTTAGCCTCAGACGGTGCGGGCTCTGGAAACACCATATATTTT; CDR3aa: CASSLASDGAGSGNTIYF
j_gene: TRBJ1-6; abundance: .; d_gene: TRBD1; v_gene: TRBV5-6; CDR3nt: TGTGCCAGCAGTCCACAGGGGATGGGTTCCTATAATTCACCCCTCCACTTT; CDR3aa: CASSPQGMGSYNSPLHF
j_gene: TRBJ1-6; abundance: .; d_gene: TRBD1; v_gene: TRBV5-1; CDR3nt: TGCGCCAGCAGCTTGGATCCGGGACAGTATTCACCCCTCCACTTT; CDR3aa: CASSLDPGQYSPLHF
j_gene: TRBJ2-1; abundance: .; d_gene: TRBD2; v_gene: TRBV7-8; CDR3nt: TGTGCCAGCAGCTTACGCGGGGGATCCTCCTACAATGAGCAGTTCTTC; CDR3aa: CASSLRGGSSYNEQFF
j_gene: TRBJ2-3; abundance: few; d_gene: .; v_gene: TRBV28; CDR3nt: TGTGCCAGCAGTTTCCTGAGGTCGAAGGCAGATACGCAGTATTTT; CDR3aa: CASSFLRSKADTQYF
j_gene: TRBJ2-5; abundance: .; d_gene: .; v_gene: TRBV2; CDR3nt: TGTGCCAGCAGCACGGACATTCAAGAGACCCAGTACTTC; CDR3aa: CASSTDIQETQYF
j_gene: TRBJ2-4; abundance: once; d_gene: TRBD1; v_gene: TRBV5-1; CDR3nt: TGCGCCAGCAGCTTTGGGGACAGTTCCGCCATTCAGTACTTC; CDR3aa: CASSFGDSSAIQYF
j_gene: TRBJ2-3; abundance: .; d_gene: TRBD2; v_gene: TRBV20-1; CDR3nt: TGCAGTGCTAGTTTAGCGGGAGAGGATACGCAGTATTTT; CDR3aa: CSASLAGEDTQYF
j_gene: TRBJ1-2; abundance: .; d_gene: TRBD1; v_gene: TRBV28; CDR3nt: TGTGCCAGCAGAGATTCCGGGACAGGGGGCCTTGGCTACACCTTC; CDR3aa: CASRDSGTGGLGYTF
j_gene: TRBJ1-2; abundance: .; d_gene: .; v_gene: TRBV6-1; CDR3nt: TGTGCCAGCAGTGAATGGGGGCGGGTTGGCTACACCTTC; CDR3aa: CASSEWGRVGYTF